The 5 T cell receptor beta chains below come from one sample, sequenced in a study of T cell clonotyping in hematopoietic cell transplantation. Profiling relied on immunoSEQ multiplex PCR, and the TCRdb table lists in-frame clones only, not all of them. The sample contains more than 20,000 clones, roughly 88% of which appear only once. Time point indicated: recipient sample about 28 days before transplant, after cytoreduction. The material sequenced was peripheral blood mononuclear cells, taken before stem cell transplant. The receptors come from a woman aged 55-69 years with acute myeloid leukemia. Some clones in this sample may be carry-over from other donors' samples.

V and J are TRBV29-1 and TRBJ2-5, with 8 bases lining up with TRBD2. The ends lost 1 base at V and 4 bases at J; junction bases unmatched: 8. The CDR3 totals 15 residues. Germline values: CDR1 SQVTM, CDR2 ANQGSEA. The CDR3 nucleotides read TGCAGCGTTGAAGGCAGCGGGGGTACAGGAGAGACCCAGTACTTC. Its translation: CSVEGSGGTGETQYF. The whole variable domain, filled in from reference TRBV29-1 and TRBJ2-5, reads SAVISQKPSRDICQRGTSLTIQCQVDSQVTMMFWYRQQPGQSLTLIATANQGSEATYESGFVIDKFPISRPNLTFSTLTVSNMSPEDSSIYLCSVEGSGGTGETQYFGPGTRLLVL.

This clone was counted once. The rearrangement joins TRBV2 to TRBJ1-1; unclear D gene. The CDR3 totals 14 residues. Trimming stripped 2 bases from V and 1 base from J, with 8 bases between. The V gene's germline CDR1 is SNHLY and CDR2 FYNNEI. The CDR3 nucleotides read TGTGCCAGCAGTGAAATCGGCGGGAACACTGAAGCTTTCTTT. This codes for CASSEIGGNTEAFF.

The chain combines TRBV6-5 with TRBJ2-1; 12 bases are a match to TRBD2. The CDR3 contains 14 residues. Germline CDR1 is MNHEY and CDR2 is SVGAGI. The trim removed 5 bases at V and 7 bases at J, leaving 3 bases unmatched. CDR3 loop: CASSLAGGPNEQFF. CDR3 sequence (DNA): TGTGCCAGCAGTCTAGCGGGAGGGCCGAATGAGCAGTTCTTC.

This chain connects TRBV6-1 to TRBJ2-7; a weak D match, TRBD1 (5 bases). The CDR3 covers 14 residues. V was shortened by 2 bases and J by 6 bases, with 14 bases between the two germline ends. The germline V gene encodes CDR1 MNHNS and CDR2 SASEGT. CDR3 nucleotide sequence: TGTGCCAGCAGTGAAACCGACAGTCGAGGCGAGCAGTACTTC. Translated, it gives CASSETDSRGEQYF.

The chain uses TRBV27 and TRBJ1-4, with 7 nucleotides matching TRBD1. J gave up 7 bases and V 6 bases, and 11 bases lay outside the gene matches. Germline V lookup: CDR1 MNHEY, CDR2 SMNVEV (reference sequence). The CDR3 spans 15 residues. Here the CDR3 reads CASSLGTDGSEKLFF. The CDR3, as DNA: TGTGCCAGCAGCCTTGGGACAGATGGGAGTGAAAAACTGTTTTTT.